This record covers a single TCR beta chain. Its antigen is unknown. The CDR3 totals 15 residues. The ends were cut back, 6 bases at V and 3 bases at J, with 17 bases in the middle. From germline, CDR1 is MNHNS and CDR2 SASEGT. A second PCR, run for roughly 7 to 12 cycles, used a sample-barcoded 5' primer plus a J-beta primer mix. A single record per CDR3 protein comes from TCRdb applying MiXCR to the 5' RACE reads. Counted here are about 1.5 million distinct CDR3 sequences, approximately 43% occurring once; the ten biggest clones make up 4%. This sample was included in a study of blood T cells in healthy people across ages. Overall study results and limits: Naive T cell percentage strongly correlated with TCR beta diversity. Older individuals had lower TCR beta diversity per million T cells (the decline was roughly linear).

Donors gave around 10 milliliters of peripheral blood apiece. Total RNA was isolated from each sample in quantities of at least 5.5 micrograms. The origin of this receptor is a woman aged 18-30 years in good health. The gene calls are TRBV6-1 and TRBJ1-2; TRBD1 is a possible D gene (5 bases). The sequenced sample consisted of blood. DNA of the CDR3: TGTGCCAGCAGCGAGGGTACCGGGACCCACTATGGCTACACCTTC. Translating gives CASSEGTGTHYGYTF.